A single sample gave rise to the 12 T cell receptor beta chains below, sequenced in a study of cytomegalovirus exposure and HLA in healthy donors. Primers included in the PCR were 60 Vbeta and 13 Jbeta primers. Profiling relied on immunoSEQ multiplex PCR, and the TCRdb table lists in-frame clones only, not all of them. The sample contains about 62,000 clones, about 69% of which appear only once. The source material was PBMCs. Every receptor here comes from a woman in her twenties or thirties in good health and CMV-seronegative.

This chain uses TRBV21-1 with TRBJ1-3; the table's D call, TRBD1, has no DNA check behind it. TRBV21-1 is tagged as a pseudogene. The length of the CDR3 is 13 residues. DNA of the CDR3: TGTCCTCGGGTGGGGCGAAGAGGAAACACCATATATTTT. It encodes CPRVGRRGNTIYF.

This clone was recorded a few times. The J gene is TRBJ2-1, the V gene TRBV4-2; possible D gene TRBD1, 5 bases. Trimming cost V 1 base and J 2 bases, with 9 bases left between them. Germline V gene lookup returns CDR1 LGHNA and CDR2 YNFKEQ. This CDR3 contains 15 residues. In DNA form, the CDR3 reads TGTGCCAGCAGCCAAGGGACACAGACCTACAATGAGCAGTTCTTC. As protein: CASSQGTQTYNEQFF.

V usage is TRBV7-2 and J usage is TRBJ2-5; 8 bases are a match to TRBD1. The trim removed 1 base at V and 7 bases at J, leaving 17 bases unmatched. This CDR3 is 18 amino acids long. CDR1 is SGHTA, CDR2 FQGNSA, per germline. In DNA form, the CDR3 reads TGTGCCAGCAGCTTAGTAGGGGGTGGACAGGGCCCTAGAGGGACCCAGTACTTC. It encodes CASSLVGGGQGPRGTQYF.

This chain joins TRBV19 and TRBJ1-6, with 12 bases identical to TRBD1. CDR3 length equals 18 residues. Germline CDR1 LNHDA, CDR2 SQIVND (reference sequence). V was pared by 6 bases and J by 9 bases, with 15 bases of the junction left unmatched. This CDR3 reads CASSAGQGAIFSSSPLHF. CDR3 DNA sequence: TGTGCCAGTAGCGCGGGACAGGGGGCTATATTTTCATCTTCACCCCTCCACTTT.

J is TRBJ2-7 and V is TRBV6-5; possible D gene TRBD2, 5 bases. This CDR3 spans 16 amino acids. Looked up from germline, CDR1 is MNHEY and CDR2 is SVGAGI. Trimming left V 2 bases short and J 4 bases short, with 18 bases between. The CDR3 DNA sequence: TGTGCCAGCAGTTACCTAGACCCCGGAGGACCTTACGAGCAGTACGTC. It codes for CASSYLDPGGPYEQYV.

J is TRBJ2-3 and V is TRBV18, with no clear D. The CDR3 totals 16 residues. CDR1 and CDR2 from the germline V gene are KGHSH and LQKENI. Trimming took off 3 bases at V and 2 bases at J, with 15 bases between the two ends. Here the CDR3 reads CASSPKPGRLTDTQYF. The CDR3 coding sequence is TGTGCCAGCTCACCGAAGCCAGGAAGGCTCACAGATACGCAGTATTTT.

This clone was seen only once. This sequence joins TRBV7-2 and TRBJ1-3; 9 nucleotides agree with TRBD1. The V gene's germline CDR1 is SGHTA and CDR2 FQGNSA. This CDR3 is 15 amino acids long. The junction had 8 bases not matched to a gene; V was cut back by 5 bases and J by 6 bases. DNA of the CDR3: TGTGCCAGCAGCAGCACGGGACAGGGAACAAACACCATATATTTT. It codes for CASSSTGQGTNTIYF.

This chain links TRBV2 with TRBJ1-1; no definite D call. The ends were cut back, 4 bases at V and 5 bases at J, with 8 bases in the middle. The CDR3 runs to 12 residues. In germline, CDR1 is SNHLY, CDR2 FYNNEI. The CDR3: CASSGGLTEAFF. CDR3 DNA: TGTGCCAGCAGTGGCGGCCTAACTGAAGCTTTCTTT.

The CDR3 reads CASRTGWNEKLFF. CDR3 sequence (DNA): TGTGCCAGCAGGACAGGGTGGAATGAAAAACTGTTTTTT. V is TRBV19 and J is TRBJ1-4, with TRBD1 matching 8 bases. Germline V gene sequence: CDR1 LNHDA, CDR2 SQIVND (reference sequence). With 9 bases clipped from V and 5 bases from J, the junction kept 5 bases outside the gene matches. This CDR3 has 13 amino acids.

The chain employs TRBV6-6 and TRBJ1-4, with TRBD1 matching over 8 bases. V was clipped by 2 bases and J by 0 bases; unmatched bases: 2. This CDR3 spans 16 amino acids. Per germline, CDR1 MNHNY and CDR2 SVGAGI (reference sequence). The CDR3 loop is CASSYGQGPTNEKLFF. Here the CDR3 DNA reads TGTGCCAGCAGTTACGGACAGGGCCCAACTAATGAAAAACTGTTTTTT.

This clone turned up a few times. The gene calls are TRBV7-9 and TRBJ1-4, with 8 bases that match TRBD1. This CDR3 is 15 amino acids long. In germline, CDR1 is SEHNR, CDR2 FQNEAQ (reference sequence). V dropped 5 bases and J dropped 5; count of bases not matched to a gene: 7. The DNA for the CDR3 is TGTGCCAGCAGCCCTCCGGGACAGGTCAATGAAAAACTGTTTTTT. Its protein is CASSPPGQVNEKLFF.

This chain uses TRBV6-5 with TRBJ2-7, with a possible D match to TRBD2 (5 bases). This CDR3 is built from 11 residues. The V end was cut by 0 bases, the J end by 12 bases, with 9 bases between. CDR1 and CDR2 from the germline V gene are MNHEY and SVGAGI. Here the CDR3 DNA reads TGTGCCAGCAGTTACTCTGGGAGCCGGTACTTC. Amino acids: CASSYSGSRYF.